A selection of T cell receptor beta chains follows, all from one sample in a study of T cell responses to AZD1222 COVID-19 vaccine. Assay: immunoSEQ multiplex PCR; the TCRdb copy retains only in-frame clones and omits some. The repertoire includes about 140,000 clones, 80% to 95% of them detected once, and about 3.8% sits in the top ten. This sample comprised peripheral blood, obtained 28 days after the second AZD1222 dose. These receptors were obtained from an adult who received the AZD1222 COVID-19 vaccine. CDR3s include the opening cysteine and the closing phenylalanine or tryptophan.

V	J	CDR3
TRBV28	TRBJ2-5	CASRRDRDQWETQYF
TRBV19	TRBJ2-3	CASSTTGGSDTQYF
TRBV11-2	TRBJ2-3	CASSPLNRLGSTDTQYF
TRBV10-2	TRBJ1-6	CASSQFKDSYNSPLHF
TRBV6-5	TRBJ1-2	CASSYQNGRNYGYTF
TRBV6-5	TRBJ1-6	CASSTGIYNSPLHF
TRBV14	TRBJ1-2	CASSQDGVDGYGYTF
TRBV7-9	TRBJ2-7	CASSLALYSDEQYF
TRBV6-5	TRBJ1-2	CASKSNGNYGYTF
TRBV28	TRBJ1-5	CASSYRGQGNQPQHF
TRBV30	TRBJ1-5	CAWQQNRDRGPHF
TRBV28	TRBJ1-1	CASSPQRVNTEAFF
TRBV4-3	TRBJ2-2	CASSPQSNTGELFF
TRBV7-9	TRBJ1-6	CASSPTGGSPLHF
TRBV4-1	TRBJ1-4	CASSQVGGSGKLFF
TRBV3-1/TRBV3-2	TRBJ2-5	CASSHMTGVETQYF
TRBV5-6	TRBJ2-7	CASSFTGLADYEQYF
TRBV6-5	TRBJ1-2	CASSYLGVGGYTF
TRBV3-1/TRBV3-2	TRBJ2-7	CASTGTSGSYEQYF
TRBV7-2	TRBJ1-1	CASSFSVGTEAFF
TRBV12-5	TRBJ1-5	CASGSGRHNQPQHF
TRBV2	TRBJ2-1	CASRGPMQFF
TRBV19	TRBJ2-6	CASCSSGANVLTF
TRBV7-2	TRBJ1-1	CASSRGRTEAFF
TRBV7-9	TRBJ1-3	CASSPNQGARGNTIYF
TRBV7-9	TRBJ1-6	CASSLEGTGTSPLHF
TRBV7-9	TRBJ1-1	CASSLARSGQGNPEAFF
TRBV7-2	TRBJ1-5	CASSLYTQPQHF
TRBV7-2	TRBJ2-1	CASSLVYGTYNEQFF
TRBV4-2	TRBJ2-1	CASSQGVGIGYGNEQFF
TRBV5-1	TRBJ1-2	CASSPGSNYGYTF
TRBV7-8	TRBJ2-7	CASSLVSSYEQYF
TRBV12-3/TRBV12-4	TRBJ1-1	CASSLNRGTEAFF
TRBV7-9	TRBJ2-1	CASSLTVGLAGDNEQFF
TRBV4-2	TRBJ1-6	CASSQDRGVRRSPLHF
TRBV2	TRBJ1-4	CASAELGKSEKLFF
TRBV18	TRBJ2-5	CASSPGETQYF
TRBV4-2	TRBJ2-2	CASSLRAGGNTGELFF
TRBV28	TRBJ1-1	CASTLRAAGFANTEAFF
TRBV28	TRBJ2-3	CASSSGLADFTDTQYF
TRBV9	TRBJ2-2	CASSVEQNTGELFF
TRBV7-9	TRBJ1-3	CASSSGSGNTIYF
TRBV24-1	TRBJ2-2	CATSALNTNTGELFF
TRBV20-1	TRBJ2-3	CSATLGDAQYF
TRBV5-1	TRBJ2-3	CASSQGTSAGTDTQYF
TRBV7-6	TRBJ2-1	CASSPMVTSGSSYNEQFF
TRBV29-1	TRBJ1-2	CSVFYSPGTGGNGYTF
TRBV11-2	TRBJ2-7	CASSFHRGPYEQYF
TRBV3-1/TRBV3-2	TRBJ2-5	CASSQRTRSETQYF
TRBV19	TRBJ1-2	CASSIGLGSRGYTF
TRBV10-3	TRBJ1-1	CAISESEGYTEAFF